Below are 17 T cell receptor beta chains sequenced from a single sample in a study of CD8 T cells in ankylosing spondylitis. Notes on the study in general: Ankylosing spondylitis blood appeared to be characterized by a TCR beta motif of roughly eight highly homologous variants.

Antigen specificity for these receptors is unknown. TCRdb re-derived calls from the 5' RACE reads in MiXCR, one entry per CDR3 protein. The sample has about 390,000 distinct CDR3 sequences, around 22% seen once. The sequencing sample was made of blood, either unsorted or a sorted T cell fraction (not recorded which). These receptors came from a male donor with ankylosing spondylitis.

There are a few counts of this clonotype. V is TRBV7-9 and J is TRBJ2-1, with D unclear. V lost 6 bases to trimming and J lost 5 bases, with 11 bases between them. The V gene's germline CDR1 is SEHNR and CDR2 FQNEAQ (reference sequence). This CDR3 has 13 amino acids. The CDR3 is CASRTVGHNEQFF. The DNA for the CDR3 is TGTGCCAGCAGGACGGTAGGGCACAATGAGCAGTTCTTC.

Only a few counts were recorded for this clonotype. V and J are TRBV11-2 and TRBJ1-6; a possible D gene is TRBD1 (6 bases). V was clipped by 5 bases and J by 6 bases, with 14 bases between them. CDR1 and CDR2 (germline): SGHAT, FQNNGV. This CDR3 is built from 15 residues. CDR3 nucleotide sequence: TGTGCCAGCAGCCGAGCTGGGGGCTTTAATTCACCCCTCCACTTT. This gives the protein CASSRAGGFNSPLHF.

This clonotype was seen a few times. This chain uses TRBV11-2 with TRBJ2-1; D not resolved. The CDR3 extends over 15 amino acids. Germline values: CDR1 SGHAT, CDR2 FQNNGV. V lost 3 bases to trimming and J lost 0 bases, with 9 bases between them. The CDR3 is CASSFRRGSYNEQFF. The DNA for the CDR3 is TGTGCCAGCAGCTTCAGGAGAGGCTCCTACAATGAGCAGTTCTTC. The full variable domain, rest sourced from reference TRBV11-2 and TRBJ2-1, is EAGVAQSPRYKIIEKRQSVAFWCNPISGHATLYWYQQILGQGPKLLIQFQNNGVVDDSQLPKDRFSAERLKGVDSTLKIQPAKLEDSAVYLCASSFRRGSYNEQFFGPGTRLTVL.

In its sample, this clonotype was seen many times. This chain links TRBV7-2 with TRBJ1-1; D gene uncertain. The ends were cut back, 3 bases at V and 0 bases at J, with 11 bases in the middle. This CDR3 has 15 amino acids. CDR1 is SGHTA and CDR2 is FQGNSA in the germline V gene. This CDR3 is CASSFSARMNTEAFF. The CDR3 nucleotides are TGTGCCAGCAGCTTTTCCGCCCGCATGAACACTGAAGCTTTCTTT.

The rearrangement uses TRBV20-1 and TRBJ2-1, with TRBD2 identical over 8 bases. This CDR3 is 18 amino acids long. The V gene end was trimmed by 1 base and the J gene end by 6 bases; junction bases not matched to a gene: 17. CDR1 and CDR2 from the germline V gene are DFQATT and SNEGSKA (reference sequence). The CDR3 here is CSARVRGGWREIINEQFF. Written as DNA, the CDR3 is TGCAGTGCTAGAGTCCGCGGGGGGTGGCGGGAGATCATCAATGAGCAGTTCTTC.

This clonotype appeared a few times. The genes are TRBV29-1 and TRBJ2-3; 9 bases match TRBD2. V lost 4 bases to trimming and J lost 1 base; unmatched junction nucleotides: 6. The CDR3 extends over 15 amino acids. CDR1 SQVTM and CDR2 ANQGSEA come from the germline V gene. CDR3 amino acids: CSVGGAGGRTDTQYF. CDR3 DNA: TGCAGCGTTGGGGGCGCGGGGGGGCGCACAGATACGCAGTATTTT.

This clonotype was counted many times. This rearrangement joins TRBV12-3 or TRBV12-4 to TRBJ2-7, with 13 bases aligning to TRBD2. V shed 6 bases, J shed 3 bases, and the junction held 5 bases outside the gene matches. The CDR3 has 15 residues. The CDR3 bases are TGTGCCAGCAGGGCGGGACTAGCGGGGAACTACGAGCAGTACTTC. It codes for CASRAGLAGNYEQYF.

The rearrangement links TRBV20-1 to TRBJ2-2; D ambiguous. V gave up 1 base and J gave up 3 bases, with 9 bases separating them. CDR1 is DFQATT and CDR2 is SNEGSKA in the germline V gene (reference sequence). CDR3 length: 14 amino acids. The CDR3 DNA reads as TGCAGTGCTAGAGCCCTCGTCTACACCGGGGAGCTGTTTTTT. It codes for CSARALVYTGELFF.

This clonotype turned up a few times. The V and J genes are TRBV10-3 and TRBJ1-3; 8 nucleotides line up with TRBD1. Trimming cost V 7 bases and J 3 bases; bases outside gene matches: 8. The CDR3 length is 15 residues. Germline V CDR1 and CDR2: ENHRY, SYGVKD. The DNA for the CDR3 is TGTGCCATCATGGGGGCCGGGACAGGTGGAAACACCATATATTTT. Translating it yields CAIMGAGTGGNTIYF.

This clonotype occurred a few times. The chain combines TRBV12-3 or TRBV12-4 with TRBJ2-2, with TRBD2 matching over 7 bases. The CDR3 has 17 residues. The J segment lost 1 base and the V segment lost 3 bases, leaving 8 bases of the junction unmatched. CDR3 bases: TGTGCCAGCAGTTTGGCCGGGGGGTTGGGGAACACCGGGGAGCTGTTTTTT. It translates to CASSLAGGLGNTGELFF.

This clonotype was picked up a small number of times. The CDR3 reads CASSLRLAGPSGNTQYF. The CDR3 coding sequence is TGTGCCAGCAGTTTGCGACTAGCGGGACCCTCGGGGAATACGCAGTATTTT. The chain has TRBV27 and TRBJ2-3; 11 nucleotides match TRBD2. CDR3 length equals 17 residues. Germline-derived CDR1 and CDR2 are MNHEY and SMNVEV (reference sequence). With 3 bases clipped from V and 7 bases from J, the junction kept 12 bases outside the gene matches.

This clonotype has ten or more counts. V gene TRBV3-1 combines with J gene TRBJ1-6, with a possible D match to TRBD1 (5 bases). Trimming removed 4 bases from V and 10 bases from J, with 11 bases in between. CDR1 and CDR2 from the germline V gene are LGHDT and YNNKEL (reference sequence). The CDR3 is 13 amino acids. The CDR3 bases are TGTGCCAGCAGCCCCAACTCAGGGTCACCCCTCCACTTT. It yields the protein CASSPNSGSPLHF.

This clonotype occurred a few times. This sequence joins TRBV9 and TRBJ2-1; D ambiguous. V gave up 4 bases and J gave up 8 bases, with 19 bases separating them. Looked up from germline, CDR1 is SGDLS and CDR2 is YYNGEE. The length of the CDR3 is 15 residues. CDR3 amino acids: CASSRVPASRDEQFF. For the CDR3, the DNA is TGTGCCAGCAGCAGGGTTCCAGCGTCTCGGGATGAGCAGTTCTTC.

The rearrangement uses TRBV12-3 or TRBV12-4 and TRBJ2-4, with D unresolved. With 6 bases removed from V and 1 base from J, the gap between germline ends came to 13 bases. The CDR3 extends over 15 amino acids. The CDR3 sequence: CASSSWKRAKNIQYF. The CDR3, as DNA: TGTGCCAGCAGCTCCTGGAAGAGGGCCAAAAACATTCAGTACTTC.

The V call is TRBV12-3 or TRBV12-4, the J call TRBJ2-2; the match to TRBD2 covers 9 bases. J was trimmed by 3 bases and V by 5 bases; bases with no gene match: 10. The length of the CDR3 is 17 residues. CDR3 nucleotide sequence: TGTGCCAGCAGTCCGACCGAGCGGGAGGCGTACACCGGGGAGCTGTTTTTT. Its protein is CASSPTEREAYTGELFF.

This clonotype has only a few counts. V gene TRBV4-1 combines with J gene TRBJ2-1, with a weak D call TRBD2 (6 bases). CDR1 is MGHRA, CDR2 YSYEKL, per germline. The V gene lost 4 bases and the J gene lost 7 bases, with 14 bases spanning the gap. The CDR3 runs 14 residues. The CDR3 region is CASSPPGVQNEQFF. CDR3 sequence (DNA): TGCGCCAGCAGCCCTCCGGGAGTTCAAAATGAGCAGTTCTTC.

This clonotype was seen a few times. The V call is TRBV5-6, the J call TRBJ2-3; no firm D call. Germline assignment: CDR1 SGHDT and CDR2 YYEEEE. V shed 3 bases and J shed 6 bases, with 11 bases lying between them. This CDR3 contains 13 residues. CDR3 in DNA: TGTGCCAGCAGCTCTTGGCAGGTCGATACGCAGTATTTT. As protein: CASSSWQVDTQYF.